This entry concerns a single T cell receptor beta chain. V shed 3 bases, J shed 3 bases, and the junction held 7 bases outside the gene matches. This CDR3 has 16 amino acids. Germline V CDR1 and CDR2: MNHNS, SASEGT. Profiled with immunoSEQ multiplex PCR; TCRdb holds only in-frame clones, not every one. Of about 100,000 clones listed, 60% to 75% are singletons. This sample was taken from a study of shared clonotypes between healthy human individuals. This TCR derives from a man under 40 in good health. Sequencing input: memory CD8+ T cells sorted from blood. Subset: CD45RO+ cells pooled with CCR7-negative TemRA cells. This chain uses TRBV6-1 with TRBJ2-7; TRBD2 aligns across 11 bases. The CDR3 bases are TGTGCCAGCAGTGACCCGGGACTAGCGGTAAACTACGAGCAGTACTTC. Translation: CASSDPGLAVNYEQYF.